The clone carrying this TCR beta chain was observed a handful of times. The junction and the germline gene differ at one end; a read error may be behind it. This specimen comes from a study of T cells after yellow fever vaccination. In TCRdb, the 5' RACE reads were re-called with MiXCR into one record per CDR3 protein. The sample has 400,000 to 650,000 distinct CDR3 sequences; about a fifth are singletons. From germline, CDR1 is SEHNR and CDR2 FQNEAQ (reference sequence). The length of the CDR3 is 12 residues. The chain joins TRBV7-9 to TRBJ1-4; 7 nucleotides align to TRBD1. The starting material was PBMCs, obtained less than 25 days after the first yellow fever vaccination. The source of this sequence is a man between 18 and 35 years old who received the YFV17D yellow fever vaccine. CDR3 loop: CASSSLEDRPYF. Written as DNA, the CDR3 is TGTGCCAGCAGCTCGCTGGAGGACAGGCCGTATTTT.